These 10 T cell receptor beta chains were sequenced from one sample in a study of cytomegalovirus exposure and HLA in healthy donors. Vbeta (60) and Jbeta (13) primers were used in the PCR. Method: immunoSEQ multiplex PCR; TCRdb's copy keeps in-frame clones and lacks some. The sample contains about 110,000 clones, 70% to 80% of which appear only once. The sequencing sample was made of PBMCs. Receptor source: a woman younger than 30 in good health and CMV-seropositive.

Comment on this clone: Other DNA sequences of this sample code for an identical CDR3. CDR3 protein: CASSSGGGATNEKLFF. The CDR3 DNA reads as TGCGCCAGCAGCTCCGGAGGGGGGGCAACTAATGAAAAACTGTTTTTT. This sequence joins TRBV5-1 and TRBJ1-4, with a weak D call TRBD1 (6 bases). CDR3 length: 16 residues. Trimming removed 3 bases at V and 0 bases at J, with 12 bases between. Per germline, CDR1 SGHRS and CDR2 YFSETQ.

This clone was counted only a few times. The chain has TRBV7-9 and TRBJ2-7, with a weak D call TRBD2 (6 bases). V was cut by 5 bases and J by 5 bases, with 16 bases left in between. The CDR3 spans 14 residues. Germline CDR1 is SEHNR and CDR2 is FQNEAQ (reference sequence). CDR3 residues: CASSPRASDHEQYF. In DNA form, the CDR3 reads TGTGCCAGCAGCCCGAGGGCTAGCGACCACGAGCAGTACTTC.

The V and J genes are TRBV7-9 and TRBJ2-5, with 9 nucleotides matching TRBD1. Trimming at V came to 5 bases and at J to 1 base, leaving 5 bases not matched to a gene. The CDR3 is 15 amino acids. In germline, CDR1 is SEHNR, CDR2 FQNEAQ (reference sequence). The CDR3 is CASSLGTGPQETQYF. The CDR3 bases are TGTGCCAGCAGCCTGGGGACAGGGCCCCAAGAGACCCAGTACTTC.

J is TRBJ2-5 and V is TRBV28; D unclear. V lost 7 bases, J lost 2 bases, and 11 bases lay in between. This CDR3 is 13 amino acids long. From germline, CDR1 is MDHEN and CDR2 SYDVKM. CDR3 region: CASINPRQETQYF. The CDR3 DNA sequence: TGTGCCAGCATTAACCCTAGGCAAGAGACCCAGTACTTC.

This chain links TRBV5-1 with TRBJ2-7; the D gene is possibly TRBD1 (6 bases). Trimming removed 5 bases from V and 3 bases from J, with 15 bases in between. Germline CDR1 is SGHRS and CDR2 is YFSETQ. The CDR3 length is 14 residues. CDR3 sequence reads: CASSPGAGVYEQYF. In DNA, the CDR3 is TGCGCCAGCAGTCCAGGGGCCGGGGTCTACGAGCAGTACTTC.

CDR3 bases: TGTGCCAGCAGCTCCCTCGGGACAGCGGAGCAGTACTTC. It yields the protein CASSSLGTAEQYF. V usage is TRBV2 and J usage is TRBJ2-7, with 7 bases identical to TRBD1. The CDR3 totals 13 residues. V was clipped by 6 bases and J by 7 bases; unmatched bases: 9. Per germline, CDR1 SNHLY and CDR2 FYNNEI.

This sequence joins TRBV11-2 and TRBJ2-2; 8 bases are a match to TRBD2. Germline lookup yields CDR1 SGHAT and CDR2 FQNNGV. The CDR3 is made up of 12 amino acids. V was pared by 11 bases and J by 8 bases, with 7 bases of the junction left unmatched. This CDR3 is CALSGTGGELFF. In DNA, the CDR3 is TGTGCCCTTAGCGGGACGGGTGGGGAGCTGTTTTTT.

The chain couples TRBV9 to TRBJ2-7; possibly TRBD2 for D (5 bases). Germline V gene sequence: CDR1 SGDLS, CDR2 YYNGEE. The CDR3 is made up of 15 amino acids. With 1 base removed from V and 0 bases from J, the gap between germline ends came to 11 bases. The DNA of the CDR3 is TGTGCCAGCAGCGTAACTCCGGGAAACTCCTACGAGCAGTACTTC. This translates into CASSVTPGNSYEQYF.

This chain joins TRBV5-4 and TRBJ2-5; D gene uncertain. Trimming stripped 6 bases from V and 5 bases from J, with 11 bases between. CDR3 length: 12 residues. CDR1 is SGHNT and CDR2 is YYREEE in the germline V gene (reference sequence). For the CDR3, the DNA is TGTGCCAGCACCTTTGCCGGGGAGACCCAGTACTTC. Translated: CASTFAGETQYF.

The gene calls are TRBV12-5 and TRBJ2-4, with D unresolved. In germline, CDR1 is LGHNT, CDR2 FRNRAP. Trimming removed 1 base at V and 6 bases at J, with 10 bases between. There are 14 residues in the CDR3. CDR3 coding DNA: TGTGCTAGTGGTTTGGGACTGGATGCAAACATTCAGTACTTC. It translates to CASGLGLDANIQYF.